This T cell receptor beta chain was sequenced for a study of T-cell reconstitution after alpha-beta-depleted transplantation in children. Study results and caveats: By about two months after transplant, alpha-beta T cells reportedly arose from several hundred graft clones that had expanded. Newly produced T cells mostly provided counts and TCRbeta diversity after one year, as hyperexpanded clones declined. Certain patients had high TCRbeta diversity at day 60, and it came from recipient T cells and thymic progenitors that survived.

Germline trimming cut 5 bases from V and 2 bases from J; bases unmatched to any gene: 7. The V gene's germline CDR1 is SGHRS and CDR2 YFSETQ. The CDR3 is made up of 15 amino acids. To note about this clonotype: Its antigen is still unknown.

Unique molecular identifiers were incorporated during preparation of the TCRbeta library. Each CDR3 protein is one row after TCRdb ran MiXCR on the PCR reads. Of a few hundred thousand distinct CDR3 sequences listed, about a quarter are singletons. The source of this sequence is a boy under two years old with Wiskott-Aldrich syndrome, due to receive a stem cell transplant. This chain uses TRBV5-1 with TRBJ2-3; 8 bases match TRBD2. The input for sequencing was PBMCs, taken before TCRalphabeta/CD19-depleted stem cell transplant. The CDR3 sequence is CASRLAGPHTDTQYF. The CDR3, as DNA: TGCGCCAGCAGGTTAGCGGGACCCCACACAGATACGCAGTATTTT.